The 30 T cell receptor beta chains listed next were all sequenced from one sample in a study of cytomegalovirus exposure and HLA in healthy donors. Profiled with immunoSEQ multiplex PCR; TCRdb holds only in-frame clones, not every one. The sample lists some 110,000 clones; 86% were seen once. The sample comprised PBMCs. These receptors came from a woman between 18 and 29 years old in good health and CMV-seropositive.

V and J are TRBV5-6 and TRBJ1-2; 10 bases are shared with TRBD1. This CDR3 has 17 residues. With 4 bases clipped from V and 4 bases from J, the junction kept 13 bases outside the gene matches. CDR1 is SGHDT and CDR2 is YYEEEE in the germline V gene. The CDR3 loop is CASSTGTGVPLAYGYTF. CDR3 nucleotides: TGTGCCAGCAGCACCGGGACAGGGGTCCCACTCGCCTATGGCTACACCTTC.

The chain combines TRBV5-1 with TRBJ2-3; 8 nucleotides align to TRBD2. V was pared by 4 bases and J by 7 bases, with 11 bases of the junction left unmatched. The CDR3 spans 15 residues. CDR1 and CDR2 from the germline V gene are SGHRS and YFSETQ. The chain's CDR3 is CASSPRQLSGNTQYF. CDR3 DNA sequence: TGCGCCAGCAGCCCTAGACAGCTTAGCGGGAATACGCAGTATTTT.

The V gene is TRBV11-3, the J gene TRBJ2-1; D remains ambiguous. Trimming took 5 bases from V and 7 from J, leaving 9 bases between them. Germline CDR1 and CDR2: SGHNT and YENEEA. The CDR3 totals 12 residues. The CDR3 loop is CASSRGLNEQFF. As DNA, the CDR3 is TGTGCCAGCAGCCGAGGCCTGAATGAGCAGTTCTTC. Full variable domain (missing parts from reference TRBV11-3 and TRBJ2-1): EAGVVQSPRYKIIEKKQPVAFWCNPISGHNTLYWYLQNLGQGPELLIRYENEEAVDDSQLPKDRFSAERLKGVDSTLKIQPAELGDSAVYLCASSRGLNEQFFGPGTRLTVL.

The rearrangement links TRBV27 to TRBJ2-7, with D hard to call. Trimming cost V 2 bases and J 1 base, with 6 bases left between them. The CDR3 loop spans 13 amino acids. The V gene's germline CDR1 is MNHEY and CDR2 SMNVEV (reference sequence). The CDR3 region has the DNA TGTGCCAGCAGTTTAGGCAGGTCCTACGAGCAGTACTTC. Its protein product is CASSLGRSYEQYF.

The V and J genes are TRBV5-6 and TRBJ2-1; TRBD2 aligns across 8 bases. The length of the CDR3 is 16 residues. From germline, CDR1 is SGHDT and CDR2 YYEEEE. Germline trimming cut 0 bases from V and 7 bases from J; bases unmatched to any gene: 9. In DNA form, the CDR3 reads TGTGCCAGCAGCTTGGAAAGCGGGGGATTTGGTAATGAGCAGTTCTTC. Translating gives CASSLESGGFGNEQFF.

CDR3 in DNA: TGTGCCAGCAGTAAAAGCGGGGGGGCGTGGAATGAGCAGTTCTTC. This translates into CASSKSGGAWNEQFF. The chain couples TRBV11-2 to TRBJ2-1; 10 bases line up with TRBD2. J lost 7 bases, V lost 6 bases, and 9 bases had no gene match. The V gene's germline CDR1 is SGHAT and CDR2 FQNNGV. The CDR3 extends over 15 amino acids.

V and J are TRBV5-4 and TRBJ1-2; no clear D gene. The V gene lost 0 bases and the J gene lost 3 bases, with 18 bases spanning the gap. Germline values: CDR1 SGHNT, CDR2 YYREEE (reference sequence). The length of the CDR3 is 17 residues. CDR3: CASSLGPLGGIDYGYTF. CDR3 sequence (DNA): TGTGCCAGCAGCTTGGGTCCACTAGGAGGCATCGACTATGGCTACACCTTC.

The chain employs TRBV6-6 and TRBJ2-7; possibly TRBD1 for D (6 bases). Trimming took 5 bases from V and 4 from J, leaving 9 bases between them. The CDR3 has 12 amino acids. The V gene's germline CDR1 is MNHNY and CDR2 SVGAGI (reference sequence). CDR3 DNA: TGTGCCAGCAGTCGGGACAAGTACGAGCAGTACTTC. Protein: CASSRDKYEQYF.

This chain links TRBV25-1 with TRBJ2-5, with D perhaps matching TRBD1 (5 bases). The length of the CDR3 is 14 residues. V was clipped by 2 bases and J by 4 bases, with 11 bases between them. CDR1 and CDR2 (germline): MGHDK, SYGVNS. CDR3 nucleotide sequence: TGTGCCAGCAGTGAACAGGGAAAGTTAGAGACCCAGTACTTC. Its translation is CASSEQGKLETQYF. Complete variable domain (other parts from reference TRBV25-1 and TRBJ2-5): EADIYQTPRYLVIGTGKKITLECSQTMGHDKMYWYQQDPGMELHLIHYSYGVNSTEKGDLSSESTVSRIRTEHFPLTLESARPSHTSQYLCASSEQGKLETQYFGPGTRLLVL.

V usage is TRBV9 and J usage is TRBJ1-1, with a weak D call TRBD1 (5 bases). The CDR3 is made up of 15 amino acids. Germline V lookup: CDR1 SGDLS, CDR2 YYNGEE. The V gene lost 0 bases and the J gene lost 5 bases, with 14 bases spanning the gap. CDR3 DNA: TGTGCCAGCAGCGTAGATTGGGGCGCACGGACTGAAGCTTTCTTT. It codes for CASSVDWGARTEAFF.

The chain links TRBV29-1 to TRBJ1-2; the match to TRBD1 covers 8 bases. With 2 bases clipped from V and 4 bases from J, the junction kept 15 bases outside the gene matches. The germline gives CDR1 SQVTM, CDR2 ANQGSEA. There are 17 residues in the CDR3. CDR3 region: CSVEIVPGQAHGYGYTF. CDR3 coding DNA: TGCAGCGTTGAAATAGTCCCGGGACAGGCCCACGGCTATGGCTACACCTTC.

The CDR3 DNA is TGTGCCAGCAGCTTAAGACAGGGCTATAACTATGGCTACACCTTC. Amino acid sequence: CASSLRQGYNYGYTF. The rearrangement uses TRBV7-9 and TRBJ1-2; 7 bases match TRBD1. CDR3 length: 15 amino acids. CDR1 SEHNR and CDR2 FQNEAQ come from the germline V gene (reference sequence). The J segment lost 1 base and the V segment lost 2 bases, leaving 4 bases of the junction unmatched. The complete variable domain, with remaining parts taken from reference TRBV7-9 and TRBJ1-2, reads DTGVSQNPRHKITKRGQNVTFRCDPISEHNRLYWYRQTLGQGPEFLTYFQNEAQLEKSRLLSDRFSAERPKGSFSTLEIQRTEQGDSAMYLCASSLRQGYNYGYTFGSGTRLTVV.

This sequence joins TRBV15 and TRBJ2-5; D is undetermined. The CDR3 spans 13 residues. CDR1 is LNHNV, CDR2 YYDKDF, per germline (reference sequence). V was shortened by 0 bases and J by 5 bases, with 7 bases between the two germline ends. CDR3 amino acids: CATSRDWAETQYF. In DNA form, the CDR3 reads TGTGCCACCAGCAGAGATTGGGCCGAGACCCAGTACTTC.

The chain is built from TRBV5-1 and TRBJ2-3, with 10 bases aligning to TRBD2. CDR3 length equals 18 residues. Germline lookup yields CDR1 SGHRS and CDR2 YFSETQ. Trimming took 0 bases from V and 0 from J; bases not matched to a gene: 7. CDR3 protein: CASSLAAGGTPSTDTQYF. CDR3 DNA sequence: TGCGCCAGCAGCTTGGCAGCGGGGGGGACCCCTAGCACAGATACGCAGTATTTT.

The rearrangement links TRBV28 to TRBJ1-1; the D is unclear. V was cut by 2 bases and J by 11 bases, with 15 bases left in between. Looked up from germline, CDR1 is MDHEN and CDR2 is SYDVKM. The CDR3 totals 13 residues. The CDR3 bases are TGTGCCAGCAGTTTACGCGGGGTTGGGGAGGCTTTCTTT. Translated: CASSLRGVGEAFF. The whole variable domain, remainder taken from reference TRBV28 and TRBJ1-1, is DVKVTQSSRYLVKRTGEKVFLECVQDMDHENMFWYRQDPGLGLRLIYFSYDVKMKEKGDIPEGYSVSREKKERFSLILESASTNQTSMYLCASSLRGVGEAFFGQGTRLTVV.

This chain connects TRBV19 to TRBJ1-2; TRBD1 might be the D (5 bases). The CDR3 is 15 residues long. V was trimmed by 6 bases and J by 3 bases, leaving 17 bases between them. Per the germline V gene, CDR1 is LNHDA and CDR2 is SQIVND (reference sequence). The CDR3 region is CASSTSGFPYYGYTF. In DNA form, the CDR3 reads TGTGCCAGTAGCACCTCAGGGTTCCCATACTATGGCTACACCTTC.

V usage is TRBV19 and J usage is TRBJ1-5; a possible D gene is TRBD1 (5 bases). Germline CDR1 reads LNHDA; CDR2 reads SQIVND (reference sequence). V lost 7 bases and J 0 bases, leaving 19 bases between the germline ends. CDR3 size: 17 residues. CDR3 region: CASKFGAGGGSNQPQHF. The CDR3 DNA follows: TGTGCCAGTAAATTCGGGGCTGGGGGAGGTAGCAATCAGCCCCAGCATTTT.

The chain is built from TRBV19 and TRBJ2-1; tentatively, D is TRBD2 (6 bases). Trimming shortened V by 6 bases and J by 4 bases, and 10 bases separated the two germline ends. This CDR3 region has 13 residues. From germline, CDR1 is LNHDA and CDR2 SQIVND (reference sequence). The CDR3 DNA reads TGTGCCAGTAGCTTAGGGACTTACAATGAGCAGTTCTTC. Protein sequence: CASSLGTYNEQFF.

CDR3 nucleotides: TGTGCCATCAGTGCGGAGGGACCCTCTGGGGCCAACGTCCTGACTTTC. Amino acid sequence: CAISAEGPSGANVLTF. The chain carries TRBV10-3 and TRBJ2-6; a weak D match, TRBD2 (6 bases). Germline V gene lookup returns CDR1 ENHRY and CDR2 SYGVKD. V lost 4 bases to trimming and J lost 0 bases, with 10 bases between them. The length of the CDR3 is 16 residues.

The rearrangement links TRBV10-3 to TRBJ2-1; 13 bases are shared with TRBD2. The J segment lost 10 bases and the V segment lost 6 bases, leaving 12 bases of the junction unmatched. The CDR3 covers 16 residues. Germline CDR1 and CDR2: ENHRY and SYGVKD. The CDR3 DNA follows: TGTGCCATCAGCCGATCCCCGGGACTAGCGGGGACCGAGCAGTTCTTC. This codes for CAISRSPGLAGTEQFF.

The chain links TRBV6-6 to TRBJ2-7; TRBD1 matches at 9 bases. J was trimmed by 4 bases and V by 7 bases; bases with no gene match: 8. Germline-derived CDR1 and CDR2 are MNHNY and SVGAGI (reference sequence). This CDR3 comprises 14 residues. The CDR3 DNA sequence: TGTGCCAGCACTCTGGACAGGGGAAAATACGAGCAGTACTTC. Its translation is CASTLDRGKYEQYF.

The chain uses TRBV25-1 and TRBJ2-1, with D tentatively TRBD2 (6 bases). Germline CDR1 MGHDK, CDR2 SYGVNS. V lost 4 bases to trimming and J lost 5 bases, with 12 bases between them. The CDR3 has 14 residues. CDR3 nucleotides: TGTGCCAGCAGTGTGAGCGGAGGGCACAATGAGCAGTTCTTC. Encoded protein: CASSVSGGHNEQFF.

The genes are TRBV11-3 and TRBJ2-7, with a weak D call TRBD1 (6 bases). CDR1 is SGHNT, CDR2 YENEEA, per germline. This CDR3 contains 14 residues. V lost 3 bases and J lost 0, with 9 bases in between. The DNA of the CDR3 is TGTGCCAGCAGCTTGGACAGTCTCTCCTACGAGCAGTACTTC. It codes for CASSLDSLSYEQYF.

The J gene is TRBJ2-1, the V gene TRBV29-1, with D possibly being TRBD2 (5 bases). The CDR3 extends over 12 amino acids. CDR1 is SQVTM, CDR2 ANQGSEA, per germline. Trimming cost V 5 bases and J 5 bases, with 10 bases left between them. The CDR3 bases are TGCAGCGTTCCTTCGGGGAACAATGAGCAGTTCTTC. It specifies CSVPSGNNEQFF.

The J gene is TRBJ1-2, the V gene TRBV15; a possible D gene is TRBD1 (6 bases). Per the germline V gene, CDR1 is LNHNV and CDR2 is YYDKDF (reference sequence). This CDR3 region has 13 residues. Trimming removed 8 bases from V and 8 bases from J, with 18 bases in between. In DNA form, the CDR3 reads TGTGCCACCTCAACGGGGGGGGCGGGAGGCTACACCTTC. Its translation is CATSTGGAGGYTF.

Note on this clone: The junction and the germline gene differ at one end; a read error may be behind it. V usage is TRBV15 and J usage is TRBJ2-7, with 8 bases lining up with TRBD2. CDR1 LNHNV and CDR2 YYDKDF come from the germline V gene (reference sequence). The CDR3 contains 13 residues. Here the CDR3 reads CATSREMDSGRSF. As DNA, the CDR3 is TGTGCCACCAGCAGAGAAATGGACAGCGGGAGAAGCTTC.

The chain employs TRBV5-1 and TRBJ2-5; D is ambiguous. Deletions cut 4 bases from V and 2 bases from J, with 9 bases between. The CDR3 sequence is 13 residues long. Germline CDR1 SGHRS, CDR2 YFSETQ. The DNA for the CDR3 is TGCGCCAGCAGCATCCCCTATCAAGAGACCCAGTACTTC. It yields the protein CASSIPYQETQYF.

The chain employs TRBV5-1 and TRBJ1-1; 7 nucleotides match TRBD1. The ends lost 2 bases at V and 4 bases at J; junction bases unmatched: 2. Germline values: CDR1 SGHRS, CDR2 YFSETQ. This CDR3 spans 13 amino acids. CDR3 sequence (DNA): TGCGCCAGCAGCTTCCGGGACAGCACTGAAGCTTTCTTT. As protein: CASSFRDSTEAFF.

This clone turned up a few times. The chain combines TRBV9 with TRBJ2-7; 10 nucleotides align to TRBD2. CDR3 size: 14 residues. CDR1 is SGDLS, CDR2 YYNGEE, per germline. V gave up 4 bases and J gave up 1 base; unmatched junction bases: 2. The CDR3 region has the DNA TGTGCCAGCAGCATTAGCGGGGGGTCCTACGAGCAGTACTTC. Protein sequence: CASSISGGSYEQYF.

This clone was observed at least ten times. This specimen includes other DNA sequences encoding the same CDR3. This chain connects TRBV15 to TRBJ2-7; TRBD2 agrees at 7 bases. Germline CDR1 LNHNV, CDR2 YYDKDF (reference sequence). CDR3 size: 14 residues. V lost 0 bases and J lost 2; bases outside the gene matches: 1. Here the CDR3 reads CATSRDRGAYEQYF. CDR3 coding DNA: TGTGCCACCAGCAGAGACCGGGGGGCCTACGAGCAGTACTTC. The full variable domain, its missing parts supplied by reference TRBV15 and TRBJ2-7, is DAMVIQNPRYQVTQFGKPVTLSCSQTLNHNVMYWYQQKSSQAPKLLFHYYDKDFNNEADTPDNFQSRRPNTSFCFLDIRSPGLGDTAMYLCATSRDRGAYEQYFGPGTRLTVT.